These 27 T cell receptor gamma chains were sequenced from one sample in a study of gamma delta lymphoproliferative disorders and STAT genes. PBMCs from patients and controls supplied the genomic DNA for sequencing. TCRdb reprocessed the multiplex PCR reads through CATT. The table has 1,000 to 1,500 gamma-chain clones, roughly 9.7% seen once; the top ten hold roughly 90%. Source material: blood. These receptors came from a human donor with gamma-delta T-cell large granular lymphocyte leukemia.

The chain has TRGV5 and TRGJ1 or TRGJ2. The J segment lost 0 bases and the V segment lost 6 bases, leaving 5 bases of the junction unmatched. This CDR3 has 13 amino acids. Germline V CDR1 and CDR2: VINAFY, YDVSNSKD. This chain's CDR3 is CATWPLNYYKKLF. CDR3 coding DNA: TGTGCCACCTGGCCACTGAATTATTATAAGAAACTCTTT.

Within the sample, this clone is medium-sized. The protein given by TCRdb reflects a much larger clone and differs at residue 15 from this DNA's translation, likely from a read error; the protein shown is the DNA's translation. The sample holds other DNA sequences that translate to the same CDR3. The CDR3 sequence is CATWDRGGTTGWFKLF. For the CDR3, the DNA is TGTGCCACCTGGGATAGAGGGGGTACCACTGGTTGGTTCAAGTTATTT. The J gene is TRGJP1, the V gene TRGV8. CDR1 and CDR2 (germline): VENAVY, YDSYNSRV. The CDR3 is 16 residues long.

This clone is medium-sized in the sample. This sequence joins TRGV2 and TRGJP2. The CDR3 runs 17 residues. V shed 6 bases and J 0 bases; nucleotides not matched to a gene: 13. Germline V CDR1 and CDR2: EGSNGY, YDSYNSKV. The CDR3 here is CATWLWGDNSSDWIKTF. The CDR3, as DNA: TGTGCCACCTGGCTGTGGGGGGACAATAGTAGTGATTGGATCAAGACGTTT.

This clone is deemed medium-sized. The chain employs TRGV10 and TRGJ1 or TRGJ2. TRGV10 is sorted into the ORF group, with uncertain function. This CDR3 comprises 12 residues. Trimming took 8 bases from V and 8 from J; bases not matched to a gene: 10. Here the CDR3 DNA reads TGTGCTGCGTGGGATCCTCTTGATAAGAAACTCTTT. Translated, it gives CAAWDPLDKKLF.

This clone is medium-sized (0.01 to 0.1%) by share. The CDR3 DNA follows: TGTGCTGCGTGGGATTTGAATTATAAGAAACTCTTT. Protein sequence: CAAWDLNYKKLF. V usage is TRGV10 and J usage is TRGJ1 or TRGJ2. TRGV10 belongs to the ORF category, with a function that is uncertain. This CDR3 region has 12 residues. V shed 8 bases and J 5 bases; nucleotides not matched to a gene: 7.

In its sample, this clone ranks as medium-sized. This likely reflects a read error, since a far larger clone is one base away. Other DNA sequences within the sample encode an identical CDR3. The V gene is TRGV4, the J gene TRGJ1 or TRGJ2. The CDR3 contains 16 residues. Germline values: CDR1 EGSTGY, CDR2 YDSYTSSV. The CDR3 coding sequence is TGCGCCACCTGGGACGGGCCTAGCATGGATTATTATAAGAAACTCTTT. Translated: CATWDGPSMDYYKKLF.

In this sample, this clone turned up a few times. V is TRGV4 and J is TRGJ1 or TRGJ2. Germline lookup yields CDR1 EGSTGY and CDR2 YDSYTSSV. The CDR3 is 12 amino acids. The J segment lost 5 bases and the V segment lost 6 bases, leaving 7 bases of the junction unmatched. The CDR3 region is CATWPSDYKKLF. CDR3 bases: TGTGCCACCTGGCCCAGCGATTATAAGAAACTCTTT.

This clone occurred a few times. The rearrangement uses TRGV8 and TRGJ1 or TRGJ2. Per germline, CDR1 VENAVY and CDR2 YDSYNSRV. The junction had 4 bases not matched to a gene; V was cut back by 2 bases and J by 3 bases. The CDR3 is made up of 13 amino acids. CDR3 DNA sequence: TGTGCCACCTGGGATAACATTTATTATAAGAAACTCTTT. Its translation is CATWDNIYYKKLF.

This clone was detected ten times or more. This chain uses TRGV3 with TRGJ1 or TRGJ2. Germline-derived CDR1 and CDR2 are VTNTFY and YDVSTARD (reference sequence). After removal of 0 bases from V and 7 bases from J, the junction contained 6 bases not matched to a gene. The length of the CDR3 is 13 residues. CDR3 protein: CATWDRLEYKKLF. CDR3 nucleotides: TGTGCCACCTGGGACAGGCTAGAGTATAAGAAACTCTTT.

This clone is deemed medium-sized. CDR3 nucleotide sequence: TGTGCCTGCTGGTCCCGAAATAGTAGTGATTGGATCAAGACGTTT. Its translation: CACWSRNSSDWIKTF. The J gene is TRGJP2, the V gene TRGV11. TRGV11 is an ORF, with its function uncertain. Losses at the gene ends were 9 bases for V and 0 bases for J; bases not matched to a gene: 7. This CDR3 spans 15 amino acids.

This clone counts as medium-sized (0.01 to 0.1%). The chain joins TRGV10 to TRGJP1. TRGV10 is an ORF for which the function is uncertain. The CDR3 runs to 11 residues. V lost 11 bases to trimming and J lost 9 bases; unmatched junction nucleotides: 7. The CDR3 bases are TGTGCTGCGCTTGACCGTTGGTTCAAGATATTT. This translates into CAALDRWFKIF.

By share, this clone counts as medium-sized. J is TRGJ1 or TRGJ2 and V is TRGV11. TRGV11 is an ORF, with its function uncertain. Unmatched junction bases numbered 4, after V lost 0 bases and J lost 8 bases. The CDR3 contains 13 residues. For the CDR3, the DNA is TGTGCCTGCTGGATTAGGCACGGGGATAAGAAACTCTTT. Its protein product is CACWIRHGDKKLF.

A remark on this clone: A junction end diverges from the germline sequence, so it may reflect a read error. J is TRGJ1 or TRGJ2 and V is TRGV10. TRGV10 is an open reading frame whose function is uncertain. The CDR3 covers 15 residues. In nucleotides, the CDR3 is TGTGCTACGTGGGATTATTCGTCGGATTATTATAAGAAACTCTTT. This encodes CATWDYSSDYYKKLF.

V gene TRGV2 combines with J gene TRGJ1 or TRGJ2. V was pared by 0 bases and J by 5 bases, with 4 bases of the junction left unmatched. This CDR3 contains 13 residues. Germline assignment: CDR1 EGSNGY and CDR2 YDSYNSKV. CDR3 sequence: CATWDGRDYKKLF. CDR3 DNA sequence: TGTGCCACCTGGGACGGGCGGGATTATAAGAAACTCTTT.

With respect to this clone: A far larger clone is one nucleotide away, so this likely arose from a read error. The same CDR3 also results from other DNA sequences found in this sample. This chain joins TRGV9 and TRGJ1 or TRGJ2. This CDR3 has 10 residues. Germline V gene data show CDR1 as GITISATS and CDR2 as ISYDGTV (reference sequence). CDR3 loop: CALWEVWKLF. CDR3 bases: TGTGCCTTGTGGGAGGTGTGGAAACTATTT.

This clone was counted at least ten times. The V call is TRGV2, the J call TRGJ1 or TRGJ2. This CDR3 comprises 14 residues. Germline CDR1 EGSNGY, CDR2 YDSYNSKV. V was clipped by 0 bases and J by 2 bases; unmatched bases: 4. In DNA, the CDR3 is TGTGCCACCTGGGACGGGCTGGATTATTATAAGAAACTCTTT. Translating gives CATWDGLDYYKKLF.

By share, this clone counts as medium-sized (0.01 to 0.1%). The chain uses TRGV10 and TRGJP1. TRGV10 is placed among ORFs of uncertain function. The V gene end was trimmed by 8 bases and the J gene end by 4 bases; junction bases not matched to a gene: 8. This CDR3 contains 14 residues. CDR3 region: CAAWDCITGWFKIF. Written as DNA, the CDR3 is TGTGCTGCGTGGGATTGTATCACTGGTTGGTTCAAGATATTT.

With regard to this clone: In the same sample, other DNA sequences code for this CDR3. The rearrangement joins TRGV9 to TRGJ1 or TRGJ2. Germline V gives CDR1 GITISATS, CDR2 ISYDGTV (reference sequence). The CDR3 contains 12 residues. The V and J ends lost 4 bases and 7 bases, in that order; junction bases with no gene match: 7. Here the CDR3 DNA reads TGTGCCTTGTGGGACGGGAAATATAAGAAACTCTTT. It codes for CALWDGKYKKLF.

The sample holds many counts of this clone. The chain uses TRGV2 and TRGJP2. CDR1 and CDR2 from the germline V gene are EGSNGY and YDSYNSKV. This CDR3 has 15 amino acids. Unmatched junction bases numbered 3, after V lost 1 base and J lost 1 base. CDR3 bases: TGTGCCACCTGGGACGGATTTAGTAGTGATTGGATCAAGACGTTT. Amino acids: CATWDGFSSDWIKTF.

The table lists this clone with a few counts. The limits of the CDR3 on the DNA are not certain, so only TCRdb's listed CDR3 is given. The chain links TRGV11 to TRGJ1 or TRGJ2. TRGV11 is an ORF for which the function is uncertain. The CDR3 totals 20 residues, both ends included. The CDR3 is CTTVPAGLAKAPLNYYKKLF.

On this clone: Sequence at one end of the junction differs from germline and may be a read error. V gene TRGV10 combines with J gene TRGJ1 or TRGJ2. TRGV10 has ORF status, its function being uncertain. The CDR3 is 12 amino acids. Written as DNA, the CDR3 is TGCGCGGGATCCCCCAATTATTATAAGAAACTCTTT. Its protein product is CAGSPNYYKKLF.

This rearrangement joins TRGV9 to TRGJ1 or TRGJ2. The CDR3 spans 15 residues. The V gene end was trimmed by 4 bases and the J gene end by 3 bases; junction bases not matched to a gene: 12. Germline V gene data show CDR1 as GITISATS and CDR2 as ISYDGTV (reference sequence). The CDR3 coding sequence is TGTGCCTTGTGGGATAGGGGGTCCCTTTATTATAAGAAACTCTTT. This codes for CALWDRGSLYYKKLF.

This chain joins TRGV10 and TRGJ1 or TRGJ2. TRGV10 is an ORF; its function is uncertain. The CDR3 covers 10 residues. J gave up 8 bases and V 7 bases, and 3 bases lay outside the gene matches. This chain's CDR3 is CAAWSNKKLF. The CDR3 coding sequence is TGTGCTGCGTGGTCTAATAAGAAACTCTTT.

The rearrangement joins TRGV5 to TRGJ1 or TRGJ2. Unmatched junction bases numbered 9, after V lost 2 bases and J lost 5 bases. Looked up from germline, CDR1 is VINAFY and CDR2 is YDVSNSKD. CDR3 length: 14 amino acids. The CDR3 protein is CATWDMPRNYKKLF. In DNA form, the CDR3 reads TGTGCCACCTGGGACATGCCTAGGAATTATAAGAAACTCTTT.

This clone is termed medium-sized. The rearrangement joins TRGV10 to TRGJP1. TRGV10 is labeled an ORF, and its function is uncertain. The CDR3 totals 11 residues. With V trimmed by 11 bases and J by 9 bases, 7 bases remained unmatched. CDR3 loop: CAARSRWFKIF. The CDR3 DNA follows: TGTGCTGCGCGATCTCGTTGGTTCAAGATATTT.

The chain carries TRGV10 and TRGJ1 or TRGJ2. TRGV10 is designated an ORF whose function remains uncertain. The CDR3 is made up of 12 amino acids. After removal of 8 bases from V and 4 bases from J, the junction contained 6 bases not matched to a gene. Here the CDR3 reads CAAWDEYYKKLF. Here the CDR3 DNA reads TGTGCTGCGTGGGATGAATATTATAAGAAACTCTTT.

The chain joins TRGV9 to TRGJP. From germline, CDR1 is GITISATS and CDR2 ISYDGTV (reference sequence). The CDR3 spans 18 residues. The V segment lost 1 base and the J segment 9 bases; nucleotides outside the gene matches: 12. This CDR3 is CALWEVLTIRLGKKIKVF. The CDR3 nucleotides are TGTGCCTTGTGGGAGGTTTTAACGATAAGGTTGGGCAAAAAAATCAAGGTATTT.